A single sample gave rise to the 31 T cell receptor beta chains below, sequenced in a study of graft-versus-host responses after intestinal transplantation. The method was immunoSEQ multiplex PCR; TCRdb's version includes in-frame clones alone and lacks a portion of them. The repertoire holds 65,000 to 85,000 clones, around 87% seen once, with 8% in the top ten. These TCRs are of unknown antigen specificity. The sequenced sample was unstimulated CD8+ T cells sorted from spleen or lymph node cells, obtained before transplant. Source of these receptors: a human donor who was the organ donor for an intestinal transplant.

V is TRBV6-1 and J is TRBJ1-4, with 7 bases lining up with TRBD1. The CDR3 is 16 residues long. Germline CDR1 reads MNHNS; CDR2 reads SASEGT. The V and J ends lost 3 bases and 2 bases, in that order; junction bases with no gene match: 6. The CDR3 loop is CASSDRQGGTNEKLFF. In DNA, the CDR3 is TGTGCCAGCAGTGATAGACAGGGTGGGACTAATGAAAAACTGTTTTTT.

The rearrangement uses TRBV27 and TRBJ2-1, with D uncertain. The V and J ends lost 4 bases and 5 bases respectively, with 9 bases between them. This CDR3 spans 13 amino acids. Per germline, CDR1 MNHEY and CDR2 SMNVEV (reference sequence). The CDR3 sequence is CASSYTENNEQFF. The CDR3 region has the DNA TGTGCCAGCAGTTATACCGAGAACAATGAGCAGTTCTTC.

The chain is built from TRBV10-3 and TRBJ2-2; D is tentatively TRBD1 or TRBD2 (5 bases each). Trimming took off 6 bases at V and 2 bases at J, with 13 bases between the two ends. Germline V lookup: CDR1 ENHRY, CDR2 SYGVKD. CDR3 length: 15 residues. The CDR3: CAISPGAGNTGELFF. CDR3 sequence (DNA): TGTGCCATCAGCCCTGGGGCGGGTAACACCGGGGAGCTGTTTTTT.

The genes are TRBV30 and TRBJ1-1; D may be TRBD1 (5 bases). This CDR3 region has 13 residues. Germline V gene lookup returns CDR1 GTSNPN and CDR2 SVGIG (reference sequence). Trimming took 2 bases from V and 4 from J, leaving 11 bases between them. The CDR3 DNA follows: TGTGCCTGGAGTCCAGGGAGGATCACTGAAGCTTTCTTT. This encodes CAWSPGRITEAFF. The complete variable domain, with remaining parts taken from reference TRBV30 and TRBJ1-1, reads SQTIHQWPATLVQPVGSPLSLECTVEGTSNPNLYWYRQAAGRGLQLLFYSVGIGQISSEVPQNLSASRPQDRQFILSSKKLLLSDSGFYLCAWSPGRITEAFFGQGTRLTVV.

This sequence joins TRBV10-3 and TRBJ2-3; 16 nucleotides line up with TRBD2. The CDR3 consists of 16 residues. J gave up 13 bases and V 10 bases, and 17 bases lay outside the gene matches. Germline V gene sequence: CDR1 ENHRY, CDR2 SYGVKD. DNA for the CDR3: TGTGCCACCGCCGGGACTAGCGGGGGGGCGGTTTTTTTGGAGTATTTT. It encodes CATAGTSGGAVFLEYF.

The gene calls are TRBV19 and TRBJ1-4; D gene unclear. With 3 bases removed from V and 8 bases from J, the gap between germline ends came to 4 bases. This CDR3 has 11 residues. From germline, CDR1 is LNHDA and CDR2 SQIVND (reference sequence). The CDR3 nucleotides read TGTGCCAGTAGTATGACAGAAAAACTGTTTTTT. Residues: CASSMTEKLFF.

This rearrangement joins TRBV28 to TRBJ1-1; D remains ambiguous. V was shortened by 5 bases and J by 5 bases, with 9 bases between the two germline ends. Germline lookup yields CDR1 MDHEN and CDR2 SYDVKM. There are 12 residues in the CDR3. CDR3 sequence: CASSQRVTEAFF. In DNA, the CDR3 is TGTGCCAGCAGTCAGAGGGTAACTGAAGCTTTCTTT.

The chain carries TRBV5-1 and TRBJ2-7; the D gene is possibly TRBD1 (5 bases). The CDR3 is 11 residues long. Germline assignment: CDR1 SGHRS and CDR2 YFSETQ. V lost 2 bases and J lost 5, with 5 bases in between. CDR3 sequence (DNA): TGCGCCAGCAGCTTCAGGGACGAGCAGTACTTC. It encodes CASSFRDEQYF.

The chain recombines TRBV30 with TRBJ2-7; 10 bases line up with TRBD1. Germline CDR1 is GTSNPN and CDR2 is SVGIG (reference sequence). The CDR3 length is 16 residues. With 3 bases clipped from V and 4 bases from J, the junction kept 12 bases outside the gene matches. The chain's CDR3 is CAWRPTGGAWKYEQYF. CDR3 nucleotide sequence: TGTGCCTGGAGACCGACAGGGGGCGCATGGAAGTACGAGCAGTACTTC.

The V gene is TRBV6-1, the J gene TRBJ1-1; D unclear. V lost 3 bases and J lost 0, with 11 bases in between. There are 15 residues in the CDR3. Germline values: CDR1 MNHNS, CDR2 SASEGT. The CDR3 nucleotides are TGTGCCAGCAGTGAGGTTACATATTTGAACACTGAAGCTTTCTTT. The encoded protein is CASSEVTYLNTEAFF.

CDR3 sequence: CASSHGVNEQFF. Here the CDR3 DNA reads TGTGCCAGCAGTCACGGGGTAAATGAGCAGTTCTTC. The rearrangement joins TRBV6-5 to TRBJ2-1; possible D gene TRBD2, 5 bases. Germline lookup yields CDR1 MNHEY and CDR2 SVGAGI. This CDR3 spans 12 amino acids. V lost 5 bases, J lost 7 bases, and 9 bases lay in between.

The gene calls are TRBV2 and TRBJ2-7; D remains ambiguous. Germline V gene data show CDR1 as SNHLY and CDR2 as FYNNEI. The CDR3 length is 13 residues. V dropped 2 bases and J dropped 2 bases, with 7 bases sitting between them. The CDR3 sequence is CASSEFATYEQYF. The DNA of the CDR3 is TGTGCCAGCAGTGAATTTGCAACCTACGAGCAGTACTTC.

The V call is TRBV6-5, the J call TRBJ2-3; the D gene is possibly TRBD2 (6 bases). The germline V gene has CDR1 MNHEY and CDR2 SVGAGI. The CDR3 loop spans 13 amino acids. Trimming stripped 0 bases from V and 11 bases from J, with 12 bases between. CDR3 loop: CASSYSIASEQYF. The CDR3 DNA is TGTGCCAGCAGTTACTCGATAGCTAGCGAGCAGTATTTT.

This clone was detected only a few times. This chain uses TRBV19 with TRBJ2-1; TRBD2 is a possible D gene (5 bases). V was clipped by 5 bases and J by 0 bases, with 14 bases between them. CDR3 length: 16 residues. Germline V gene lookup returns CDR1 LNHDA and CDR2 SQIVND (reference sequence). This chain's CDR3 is CASSLSLSGSYNEQFF. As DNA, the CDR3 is TGTGCCAGTAGTCTCAGTCTCAGCGGCTCCTACAATGAGCAGTTCTTC. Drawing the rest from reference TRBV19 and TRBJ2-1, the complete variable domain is DGGITQSPKYLFRKEGQNVTLSCEQNLNHDAMYWYRQDPGQGLRLIYYSQIVNDFQKGDIAEGYSVSREKKESFPLTVTSAQKNPTAFYLCASSLSLSGSYNEQFFGPGTRLTVL.

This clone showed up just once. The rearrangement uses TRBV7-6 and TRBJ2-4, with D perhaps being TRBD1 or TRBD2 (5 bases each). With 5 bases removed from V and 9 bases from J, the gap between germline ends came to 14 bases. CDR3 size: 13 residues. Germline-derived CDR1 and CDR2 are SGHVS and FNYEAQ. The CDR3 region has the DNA TGTGCCAGCAGCCACGGGACCCTAGGCATTCAGTACTTC. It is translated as CASSHGTLGIQYF.

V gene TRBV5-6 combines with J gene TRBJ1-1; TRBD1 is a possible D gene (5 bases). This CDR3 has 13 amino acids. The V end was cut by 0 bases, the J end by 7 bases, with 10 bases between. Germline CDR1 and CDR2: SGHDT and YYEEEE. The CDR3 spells CASSLGQGVEAFF. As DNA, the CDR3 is TGTGCCAGCAGCTTGGGGCAGGGAGTTGAAGCTTTCTTT.

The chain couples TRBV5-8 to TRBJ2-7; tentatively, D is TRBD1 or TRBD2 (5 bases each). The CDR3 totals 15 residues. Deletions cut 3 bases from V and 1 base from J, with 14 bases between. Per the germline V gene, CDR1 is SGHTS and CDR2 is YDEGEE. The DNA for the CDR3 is TGTGCCAGCAGCTGGGACCTACCAGGGTCCTACGAGCAGTACTTC. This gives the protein CASSWDLPGSYEQYF. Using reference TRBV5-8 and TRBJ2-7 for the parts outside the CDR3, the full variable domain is EAGVTQSPTHLIKTRGQQATLRCSPISGHTSVYWYQQALGLGLQFLLWYDEGEERNRGNFPPRFSGRQFPNYSSELNVNALELEDSALYLCASSWDLPGSYEQYFGPGTRLTVT.

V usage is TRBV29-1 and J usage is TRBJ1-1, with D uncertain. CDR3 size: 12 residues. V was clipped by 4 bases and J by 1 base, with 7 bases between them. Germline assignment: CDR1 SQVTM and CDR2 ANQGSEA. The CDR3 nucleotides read TGCAGCGTTGTAATCGGGAACACTGAAGCTTTCTTT. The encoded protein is CSVVIGNTEAFF.

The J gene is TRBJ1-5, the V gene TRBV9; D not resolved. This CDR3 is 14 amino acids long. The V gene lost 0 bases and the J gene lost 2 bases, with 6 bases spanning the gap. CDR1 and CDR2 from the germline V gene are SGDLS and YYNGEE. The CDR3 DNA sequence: TGTGCCAGCAGCGTAGGGAATGGCAATCAGCCCCAGCATTTT. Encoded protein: CASSVGNGNQPQHF.

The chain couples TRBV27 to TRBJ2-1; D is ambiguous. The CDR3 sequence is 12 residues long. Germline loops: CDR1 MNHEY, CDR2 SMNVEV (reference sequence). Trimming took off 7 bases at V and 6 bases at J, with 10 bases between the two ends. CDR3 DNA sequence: TGTGCCAGCAATACAAACGGCAATGAGCAGTTCTTC. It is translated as CASNTNGNEQFF.

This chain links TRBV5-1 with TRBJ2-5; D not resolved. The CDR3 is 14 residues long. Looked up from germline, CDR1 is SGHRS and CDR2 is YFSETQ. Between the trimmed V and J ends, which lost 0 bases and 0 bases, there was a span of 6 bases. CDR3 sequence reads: CASSLVGYQETQYF. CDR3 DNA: TGCGCCAGCAGCTTGGTCGGTTACCAAGAGACCCAGTACTTC.

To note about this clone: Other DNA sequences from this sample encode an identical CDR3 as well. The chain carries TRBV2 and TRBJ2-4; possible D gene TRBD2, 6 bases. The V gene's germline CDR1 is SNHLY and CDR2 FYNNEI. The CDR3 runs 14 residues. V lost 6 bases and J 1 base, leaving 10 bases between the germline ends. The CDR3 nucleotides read TGTGCCAGCAGCCGGGACTTGGCCAAAAACATTCAGTACTTC. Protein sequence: CASSRDLAKNIQYF.

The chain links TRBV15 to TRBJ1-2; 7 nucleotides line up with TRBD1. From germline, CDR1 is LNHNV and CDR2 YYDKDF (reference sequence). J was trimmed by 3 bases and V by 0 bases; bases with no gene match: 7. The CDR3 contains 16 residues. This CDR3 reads CATSRDAGTVDYGYTF. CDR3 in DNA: TGTGCCACCAGCAGAGATGCCGGGACAGTAGACTATGGCTACACCTTC.

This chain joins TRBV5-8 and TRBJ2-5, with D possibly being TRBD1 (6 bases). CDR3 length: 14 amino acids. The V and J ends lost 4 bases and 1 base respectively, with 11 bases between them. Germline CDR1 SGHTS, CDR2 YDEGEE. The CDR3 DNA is TGTGCCAGCAGCCCGGGACACCTCCAAGAGACCCAGTACTTC. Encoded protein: CASSPGHLQETQYF.

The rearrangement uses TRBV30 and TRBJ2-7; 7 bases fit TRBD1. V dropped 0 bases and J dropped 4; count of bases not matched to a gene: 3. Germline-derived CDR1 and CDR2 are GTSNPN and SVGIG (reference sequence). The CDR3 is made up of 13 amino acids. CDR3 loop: CAWSVDRDYEQYF. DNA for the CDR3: TGTGCCTGGAGTGTAGACAGGGATTACGAGCAGTACTTC.

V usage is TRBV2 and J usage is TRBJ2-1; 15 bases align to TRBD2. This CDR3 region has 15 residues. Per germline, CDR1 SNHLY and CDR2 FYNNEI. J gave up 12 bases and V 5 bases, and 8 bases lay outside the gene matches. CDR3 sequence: CASSPGLAGGLGQFF. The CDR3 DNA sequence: TGTGCCAGCAGTCCCGGACTAGCGGGGGGGCTAGGGCAGTTCTTC.

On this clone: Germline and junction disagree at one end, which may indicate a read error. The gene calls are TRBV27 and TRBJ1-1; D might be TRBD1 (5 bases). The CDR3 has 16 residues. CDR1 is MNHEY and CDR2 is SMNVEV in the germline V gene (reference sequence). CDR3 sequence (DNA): TGTGCCAGCCGTTTATATGTGACAGCGACGAACACTGAAGCTTTCTTT. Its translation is CASRLYVTATNTEAFF.

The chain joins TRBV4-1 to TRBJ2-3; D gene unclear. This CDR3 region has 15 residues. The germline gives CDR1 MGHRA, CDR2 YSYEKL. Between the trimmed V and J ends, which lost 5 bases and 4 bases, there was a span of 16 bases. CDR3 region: CASSSGMITADTQYF. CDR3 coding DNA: TGCGCCAGCAGCTCCGGTATGATCACAGCAGATACGCAGTATTTT.

The CDR3 DNA follows: TGTGCCAGCAGCTTAGTAATGAACACTGAAGCTTTCTTT. Amino acid sequence: CASSLVMNTEAFF. The chain combines TRBV11-3 with TRBJ1-1; D is uncertain. Germline CDR1 SGHNT, CDR2 YENEEA. The CDR3 extends over 13 amino acids. V gave up 1 base and J gave up 0 bases, with 3 bases separating them.

CDR3 sequence (DNA): TGCGCCAGCAGCTTGGCCTATCTGTCAGCAGATACTGGAAACACCATATATTTT. It encodes CASSLAYLSADTGNTIYF. The chain recombines TRBV5-1 with TRBJ1-3; D remains unclear. Germline CDR1 SGHRS, CDR2 YFSETQ. The CDR3 spans 18 residues. Trimming took off 0 bases at V and 2 bases at J, with 18 bases between the two ends.

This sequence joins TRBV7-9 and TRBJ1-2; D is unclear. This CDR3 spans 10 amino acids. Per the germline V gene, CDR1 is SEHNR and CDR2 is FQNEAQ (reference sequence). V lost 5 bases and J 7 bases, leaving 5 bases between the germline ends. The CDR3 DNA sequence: TGTGCCAGCAGCCCGGGTGGCTACACCTTC. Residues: CASSPGGYTF.